The rows below give T cell receptor beta chains drawn from one sample of a study of blood T cells in healthy people across ages. TCRdb processed the 5' RACE reads anew with MiXCR; each CDR3 protein has one entry. The sample has about 1,600,000 distinct CDR3 sequences, approximately 38% seen once. Material for sequencing was blood. The receptors shown here come from a woman between 18 and 30 years old in good health. Both conserved end residues are part of each CDR3. D genes are given only for firm matches. For some rows the clone size is stated as once, few or many, or as a class when expanded; others skip it.

TRBJ1-2	.	TRBD1	TRBV27	TGTGCCAGCAGTTTAACAGGGGGTCCTGGCTATGGCTACACCTTC	CASSLTGGPGYGYTF
TRBJ2-1	.	TRBD2	TRBV28	TGTGCCAGCAGCAAGGGACTAGCGGGAGAGGAGACCCAGTTCTTC	CASSKGLAGEETQFF
TRBJ2-5	.	.	TRBV29-1	TGCAGCGTTGAAGTGGGTCCGGTGGAGACCCAGTACTTC	CSVEVGPVETQYF
TRBJ2-1	.	.	TRBV2	TGTGCCAGCAGAGTTTCAGCGTACAATGAGCAGTTCTTC	CASRVSAYNEQFF
TRBJ1-1	.	TRBD1	TRBV7-3	TGTGCCAGCAGCTCAACGGGACAGCATTTATCCCCTGAAGCTTTCTTT	CASSSTGQHLSPEAFF
TRBJ1-2	.	TRBD1	TRBV5-1	TGCGCCAGCAGCTTTACAGGGGGGGAGTATGGCTACACCTTC	CASSFTGGEYGYTF
TRBJ1-4	once	.	TRBV12-3/TRBV12-4	TGTGCCAGCAGTTTAATGGGGGATGAAAAACTGTTTTTT	CASSLMGDEKLFF
TRBJ2-3	.	.	TRBV5-1	TGCGCCAGCAGCTTGCAAGGGGGAGGTCGAGATACGCAGTATTTT	CASSLQGGGRDTQYF
TRBJ2-1	few	.	TRBV10-3	TGTGCCATCAGTGACAACCAGGACGTACCCAATGAGCAGTTCTTC	CAISDNQDVPNEQFF
TRBJ1-1	.	TRBD1	TRBV12-3/TRBV12-4	TGTGCCAGCAGGAAACCGGGACAGGGAAGGCCTGAAGCTTTCTTT	CASRKPGQGRPEAFF
TRBJ1-2	.	.	TRBV7-9	TGTGCCAGCAGCTTAGAGGGAACGGGAAGAGGTGGCTACACCTTC	CASSLEGTGRGGYTF
TRBJ2-1	.	TRBD2	TRBV7-2	TGTGCCAGCAGCTTAGATAGCGGGAGGGTAAATGAGCAGTTCTTC	CASSLDSGRVNEQFF
TRBJ2-7	.	TRBD2	TRBV6-6	TGTGCCAGCAATTATAGGGACTACGGTAAATACGAGCAGTACTTC	CASNYRDYGKYEQYF
TRBJ2-1	.	TRBD2	TRBV20-1	TGCAGTGCTCGACGGGGGGGGAATAGGGATGAGCAGTTCTTC	CSARRGGNRDEQFF
TRBJ1-5	.	TRBD1	TRBV28	TGTGCCAGCAGTAGGACAGGGGGGTTGAGCAATCAGCCCCAGCATTTT	CASSRTGGLSNQPQHF
TRBJ2-7	.	.	TRBV18	TGTGCCAGCTCACCGAGCAGGGACGGATCCTACGAGCAGTACTTC	CASSPSRDGSYEQYF
TRBJ2-5	many	.	TRBV25-1	TGTGCCAGCAGTGCCCTCGAGACCCAGTACTTC	CASSALETQYF
TRBJ2-5	few	.	TRBV10-3	TGTGCCATCAGTGACTCAGTCGGGAGACAGCAAGAGACCCAGTACTTC	CAISDSVGRQQETQYF
TRBJ2-3	.	.	TRBV4-1	TGCGCCAGCAGCCCAGTTGGGGGACTTAACACAGATACGCAGTATTTT	CASSPVGGLNTDTQYF
TRBJ2-5	few	TRBD2	TRBV5-1	TGCGCCAGCAGCTCTACTAGCGCTCAAGAGACCCAGTACTTC	CASSSTSAQETQYF
TRBJ2-1	.	.	TRBV20-1	TGCAGTGCTAGTGGCCACATCCCTTACAATGAGCAGTTCTTC	CSASGHIPYNEQFF
TRBJ1-6	few	.	TRBV4-1	TGCGCCAGCAGCCAAGAAGGGAAGGTCTACAATTCACCCCTCCACTTT	CASSQEGKVYNSPLHF
TRBJ2-3	.	.	TRBV6-2/TRBV6-3	TGTGCCAGCAGTTACACCACTCTCGTGCAGACAGATACGCAGTATTTT	CASSYTTLVQTDTQYF
TRBJ2-1	.	TRBD2	TRBV6-2/TRBV6-3	TGTGCCAGCAGTGCCTTTGGAGCGGGAGGTGAAAATGAGCAGTTCTTC	CASSAFGAGGENEQFF
TRBJ2-7	few	.	TRBV4-1	TGCGCCAGCAGCCAAGAATTACCGACAGACGAGCAGTACTTC	CASSQELPTDEQYF
TRBJ1-1	.	.	TRBV12-3/TRBV12-4	TGTGCCAGCAGTCGTAAAGACCGGACGGCTTTCTTT	CASSRKDRTAFF
TRBJ2-7	.	.	TRBV7-9	TGTGCCAGCGGTCGCGTAGGGGGCTCCTACGAGCAGTACTTC	CASGRVGGSYEQYF
TRBJ2-1	few	.	TRBV27	TGTGCCAGCAGTTTTTCCTATTTGTCCGACCTGGGTGAGCAGTTCTTC	CASSFSYLSDLGEQFF
TRBJ1-1	.	.	TRBV5-6	TGTGCCAGCAGCTTGGCCCCTATAGCTGAAGCTTTCTTT	CASSLAPIAEAFF
TRBJ1-1	few	.	TRBV20-1	TGCAGTCCGGGAGGGAGCAACACTGAAGCTTTCTTT	CSPGGSNTEAFF